The 30 T cell receptor beta chains below all came from one sample that was sequenced in a study of cytomegalovirus exposure and HLA in healthy donors. With 60 Vbeta and 13 Jbeta primers, the PCR was carried out. Sequencing used immunoSEQ multiplex PCR; TCRdb keeps in-frame clones, though not all of them. The data hold 130,000 to 150,000 clones, with 80% observed a single time. The material sequenced was PBMCs. Receptors were obtained from a man aged 30 to 45 in good health and CMV-seronegative.

The gene calls are TRBV6-1 and TRBJ2-2; 7 nucleotides align to TRBD1. The CDR3 totals 14 residues. V gave up 8 bases and J gave up 4 bases; unmatched junction bases: 7. Germline-derived CDR1 and CDR2 are MNHNS and SASEGT. The CDR3 DNA reads TGTGCCAGCGAGGGGGACAGTCTCACCGGGGAGCTGTTTTTT. This codes for CASEGDSLTGELFF.

The chain couples TRBV30 to TRBJ2-3, with D uncertain. Trimming cost V 7 bases and J 9 bases, with 14 bases left between them. CDR3 length: 11 amino acids. Looked up from germline, CDR1 is GTSNPN and CDR2 is SVGIG (reference sequence). The CDR3 DNA reads TGTGCCTACCTCGTAAGGAGCACGCAGTATTTT. Translating it yields CAYLVRSTQYF. The complete variable domain, with remaining parts taken from reference TRBV30 and TRBJ2-3, reads SQTIHQWPATLVQPVGSPLSLECTVEGTSNPNLYWYRQAAGRGLQLLFYSVGIGQISSEVPQNLSASRPQDRQFILSSKKLLLSDSGFYLCAYLVRSTQYFGPGTRLTVL.

The CDR3 DNA follows: TGTGCCAGCAGGATCTGGACAAGCTCCTACGAGCAGTACTTC. This sequence encodes CASRIWTSSYEQYF. J is TRBJ2-7 and V is TRBV5-8; the D gene is possibly TRBD1 (5 bases). V was trimmed by 5 bases and J by 0 bases, leaving 12 bases between them. Germline CDR1 reads SGHTS; CDR2 reads YDEGEE. The CDR3 extends over 14 amino acids.

This chain connects TRBV11-2 to TRBJ2-5; D is perhaps TRBD2 (6 bases). Deletions cut 5 bases from V and 2 bases from J, with 12 bases between. This CDR3 is 14 amino acids long. CDR1 and CDR2 from the germline V gene are SGHAT and FQNNGV. The CDR3 is CASSQPGLQETQYF. The CDR3 DNA follows: TGTGCCAGCAGCCAACCGGGACTTCAAGAGACCCAGTACTTC.

The chain joins TRBV4-2 to TRBJ1-1; 7 bases are shared with TRBD1. Germline-derived CDR1 and CDR2 are LGHNA and YNFKEQ. With 4 bases clipped from V and 0 bases from J, the junction kept 2 bases outside the gene matches. This CDR3 comprises 14 residues. Here the CDR3 DNA reads TGTGCCAGCAGCCGGGGACAGCTGAACACTGAAGCTTTCTTT. It encodes CASSRGQLNTEAFF.

The genes are TRBV4-1 and TRBJ2-2, with 8 nucleotides matching TRBD1. Germline-derived CDR1 and CDR2 are MGHRA and YSYEKL. The V segment lost 0 bases and the J segment 9 bases; nucleotides outside the gene matches: 12. The length of the CDR3 is 17 residues. DNA for the CDR3: TGCGCCAGCAGCCAAGAGCTAGATAGGACAGGGACCCGGGAGCTGTTTTTT. Translated, it gives CASSQELDRTGTRELFF.

The chain couples TRBV19 to TRBJ2-6; a possible D gene is TRBD1 (5 bases). The CDR3 length is 17 residues. The V gene's germline CDR1 is LNHDA and CDR2 SQIVND (reference sequence). The V gene lost 4 bases and the J gene lost 0 bases, with 13 bases spanning the gap. The CDR3 sequence is CASSRITGSSGANVLTF. CDR3 DNA sequence: TGTGCCAGTAGTAGAATAACAGGAAGCTCTGGGGCCAACGTCCTGACTTTC.

J is TRBJ1-5 and V is TRBV14; no firm D call. The CDR3 consists of 14 residues. V was trimmed by 4 bases and J by 3 bases, leaving 10 bases between them. Per germline, CDR1 SGHDN and CDR2 FVKESK. The CDR3 coding sequence is TGTGCCAGCAGCCTGGGAGGATTCAATCAGCCCCAGCATTTT. This gives the protein CASSLGGFNQPQHF.

The V call is TRBV12-5, the J call TRBJ2-1; D might be TRBD1 (6 bases). Deletions cut 3 bases from V and 11 bases from J, with 11 bases between. Looked up from germline, CDR1 is LGHNT and CDR2 is FRNRAP. The CDR3 is 12 residues long. The CDR3 spells CASGLLGDKQFF. CDR3 sequence (DNA): TGTGCTAGTGGTTTATTGGGGGACAAGCAGTTCTTC.

The chain is built from TRBV28 and TRBJ1-5; 7 bases align to TRBD1. This CDR3 contains 15 residues. After removal of 4 bases from V and 1 base from J, the junction contained 4 bases not matched to a gene. CDR1 and CDR2 from the germline V gene are MDHEN and SYDVKM. CDR3 residues: CASSYGTVSNQPQHF. The CDR3, as DNA: TGTGCCAGCAGTTACGGGACAGTGAGCAATCAGCCCCAGCATTTT.

The rearrangement uses TRBV28 and TRBJ1-6; 7 bases match TRBD1. Looked up from germline, CDR1 is MDHEN and CDR2 is SYDVKM. The CDR3 runs 12 residues. Trimming removed 8 bases from V and 11 bases from J; junction bases left unmatched: 6. CDR3 DNA: TGTGCCAGCGCGACAGGGTGGGCACCCCTCCACTTT. Protein: CASATGWAPLHF.

V and J are TRBV19 and TRBJ1-1, with 11 bases matching TRBD1. V was pared by 5 bases and J by 6 bases, with 11 bases of the junction left unmatched. The germline V gene encodes CDR1 LNHDA and CDR2 SQIVND (reference sequence). The CDR3 totals 16 residues. CDR3 DNA sequence: TGTGCCAGTAGTCTCTCCATTGGACAGGGGGCCGCTGAAGCTTTCTTT. Translated: CASSLSIGQGAAEAFF.

This clone appeared once. The V call is TRBV27, the J call TRBJ1-2; 9 nucleotides align to TRBD1. CDR1 is MNHEY and CDR2 is SMNVEV in the germline V gene (reference sequence). V lost 5 bases, J lost 6 bases, and 4 bases stayed unmatched. The CDR3 length is 13 residues. The CDR3 reads CASSINRGHGYTF. CDR3 in DNA: TGTGCCAGCAGTATCAACAGGGGGCATGGCTACACCTTC.

This clone was observed a few times. J is TRBJ2-7 and V is TRBV6-1, with a possible D match to TRBD2 (7 bases). The V end lost 6 bases, the J end lost 2 bases, and 14 bases lay between the germline ends. The CDR3 loop spans 14 amino acids. The V gene's germline CDR1 is MNHNS and CDR2 SASEGT. In DNA form, the CDR3 reads TGTGCCAGCAGGGGGGGGCCGGCAGCCTACGAGCAGTACTTC. Amino acids: CASRGGPAAYEQYF.

This chain links TRBV9 with TRBJ2-6; D is possibly TRBD1 (5 bases). Germline V gives CDR1 SGDLS, CDR2 YYNGEE. Between the trimmed V and J ends, which lost 2 bases and 2 bases, there was a span of 11 bases. The CDR3 is 16 residues long. CDR3: CASSVLQAPGANVLTF. CDR3 sequence (DNA): TGTGCCAGCAGCGTCCTACAGGCTCCTGGGGCCAACGTCCTGACTTTC.

This chain uses TRBV10-3 with TRBJ2-7, with 7 bases matching TRBD1. Germline V CDR1 and CDR2: ENHRY, SYGVKD. V lost 3 bases and J lost 2; bases outside the gene matches: 10. This CDR3 is 16 amino acids long. CDR3 nucleotide sequence: TGTGCCATCAGTGACCGACAGCAGGGGGACGCCTACGAGCAGTACTTC. Amino acids: CAISDRQQGDAYEQYF.

For the CDR3, the DNA is TGTGCCAGCAGCCGGGACAGGGGTGATACCTACGAGCAGTACTTC. Amino acids: CASSRDRGDTYEQYF. The genes are TRBV7-9 and TRBJ2-7; 10 positions agree with TRBD1. V was clipped by 5 bases and J by 2 bases; unmatched bases: 6. This CDR3 contains 15 residues. CDR1 SEHNR and CDR2 FQNEAQ come from the germline V gene (reference sequence).

V gene TRBV5-1 combines with J gene TRBJ1-6; D is unresolved. Germline-derived CDR1 and CDR2 are SGHRS and YFSETQ. Deletions cut 0 bases from V and 4 bases from J, with 11 bases between. The CDR3 sequence is 16 residues long. In nucleotides, the CDR3 is TGCGCCAGCAGCTTGGGACATGAATTATATAATTCACCCCTCCACTTT. Translation gives CASSLGHELYNSPLHF.

This rearrangement joins TRBV6-5 to TRBJ2-3, with 8 bases aligning to TRBD2. V lost 7 bases and J lost 1; bases outside the gene matches: 7. Germline V CDR1 and CDR2: MNHEY, SVGAGI. The length of the CDR3 is 15 residues. Written as DNA, the CDR3 is TGTGCCAGCACCCGGGCGGGACTAGGCACAGATACGCAGTATTTT. As protein: CASTRAGLGTDTQYF.

V usage is TRBV5-1 and J usage is TRBJ1-2; 11 bases fit TRBD1. V lost 3 bases to trimming and J lost 2 bases; unmatched junction nucleotides: 12. In germline, CDR1 is SGHRS, CDR2 YFSETQ. The CDR3 consists of 18 residues. In nucleotides, the CDR3 is TGCGCCAGCAGCTCGAACGGACAGGGGGCTTCGGGAAACTATGGCTACACCTTC. Amino acid sequence: CASSSNGQGASGNYGYTF.

The J gene is TRBJ2-7, the V gene TRBV5-6; D not resolved. V was clipped by 0 bases and J by 3 bases, with 25 bases between them. The germline CDR1 and CDR2 sequences are SGHDT and YYEEEE. This CDR3 has 19 residues. CDR3 in amino acids: CASSLADESTTSIYYEQYF. The CDR3 DNA reads TGTGCCAGCAGCTTGGCCGATGAATCCACTACGAGTATTTACTACGAGCAGTACTTC.

The chain couples TRBV7-9 to TRBJ2-5; 7 bases agree with TRBD1. This CDR3 spans 16 amino acids. Germline lookup yields CDR1 SEHNR and CDR2 FQNEAQ (reference sequence). Trimming cost V 1 base and J 2 bases; bases outside gene matches: 7. This CDR3 is CASSLGSGTEQETQYF. As DNA, the CDR3 is TGTGCCAGCAGCTTAGGATCCGGGACAGAACAAGAGACCCAGTACTTC.

The table lists this clone with a few counts. V gene TRBV10-1 combines with J gene TRBJ2-3; 11 bases match TRBD2. This CDR3 has 15 amino acids. CDR1 is WNHNN and CDR2 is SYGVQD in the germline V gene (reference sequence). Trimming at V came to 0 bases and at J to 14 bases, leaving 10 bases not matched to a gene. The CDR3 loop reads CASSESWASGGHSYF. The CDR3 DNA reads TGCGCCAGCAGTGAGTCTTGGGCTAGCGGGGGGCACTCGTATTTT.

This rearrangement joins TRBV29-1 to TRBJ2-2; possible D gene TRBD2, 5 bases. Germline lookup yields CDR1 SQVTM and CDR2 ANQGSEA. Trimming took off 5 bases at V and 0 bases at J, with 16 bases between the two ends. The CDR3 runs to 16 residues. CDR3 residues: CSVIGEDLSNTGELFF. CDR3 coding DNA: TGCAGCGTTATCGGAGAGGACTTATCGAACACCGGGGAGCTGTTTTTT.

The chain uses TRBV7-5 and TRBJ1-4; the table names TRBD1, a call not compared with the DNA. TRBV7-5 is assigned pseudogene status. The CDR3 has 15 residues. Here the CDR3 DNA reads TGTGCCAGAAGCAGGACAGGGGATCTCAATGAAAAACTGTTTTTT. Amino acid sequence: CARSRTGDLNEKLFF.

The CDR3, as DNA: TGCGCCAGCAGCACGGGACTAGCGCGTCTCAAGACAGATACGCAGTATTTT. It translates to CASSTGLARLKTDTQYF. The gene calls are TRBV4-1 and TRBJ2-3; 10 nucleotides match TRBD2. Germline CDR1 reads MGHRA; CDR2 reads YSYEKL. The V and J ends lost 5 bases and 3 bases, in that order; junction bases with no gene match: 11. The CDR3 length is 17 residues.

This clone was detected a few times. The CDR3, as DNA: TGTGCCAGCAGTGGGGCGAGCTTGGGGCCCCACACAGATACGCAGTATTTT. This gives the protein CASSGASLGPHTDTQYF. The chain combines TRBV25-1 with TRBJ2-3; TRBD1 is a possible D gene (5 bases). The CDR3 is 17 amino acids. Germline V gives CDR1 MGHDK, CDR2 SYGVNS. The V end was cut by 4 bases, the J end by 2 bases, with 19 bases between.

This clone was recorded a few times. J is TRBJ2-2 and V is TRBV5-1; TRBD1 aligns across 10 bases. The trim removed 7 bases at V and 7 bases at J, leaving 10 bases unmatched. Germline-derived CDR1 and CDR2 are SGHRS and YFSETQ. This CDR3 region has 15 residues. CDR3 sequence: CASVRDRGMSGELFF. The CDR3 DNA reads TGCGCCAGCGTCAGGGACAGGGGAATGAGCGGGGAGCTGTTTTTT.

The V and J genes are TRBV27 and TRBJ1-4, with D possibly being TRBD1 (6 bases). Germline V gene data show CDR1 as MNHEY and CDR2 as SMNVEV (reference sequence). The CDR3 is 15 residues long. Trimming left V 1 base short and J 7 bases short, with 13 bases between. The CDR3 DNA reads TGTGCCAGCAGTTTATACAGGGCGATGGGTGAAAAACTGTTTTTT. Its translation is CASSLYRAMGEKLFF.

The CDR3 DNA sequence: TGTGCCAGCAGGAGGGACACCGATAGCAATCAGCCCCAGCATTTT. This codes for CASRRDTDSNQPQHF. The V gene is TRBV6-1, the J gene TRBJ1-5; the D gene is possibly TRBD1 (6 bases). CDR3 length equals 15 residues. The germline gives CDR1 MNHNS, CDR2 SASEGT. V gave up 6 bases and J gave up 0 bases, with 12 bases separating them.